Listed below are T cell receptor beta chains from one sample, sequenced in a study of blood T cells in healthy people across ages. TCRdb redid the calling of the 5' RACE reads with MiXCR, one entry per CDR3 protein. This sample carries 780,000 or so distinct CDR3 sequences, just under 25% of them seen once, and the ten largest clones take approximately 3.7%. These same records also appear under a second study, on T cells of mothers and their children.

Material for sequencing was blood. These receptors were collected from a boy aged 5 to 17 in good health. CDR3s include the opening cysteine and the closing phenylalanine or tryptophan. D genes are given only for firm matches. Clone size, where shown, is once, few, many, or a class for clones that have expanded.

V: TRBV5-6; D: NA; J: TRBJ2-2; size: NA; CDR3: CASSFTGLNTGELFF; DNA: TGTGCCAGCAGCTTTACCGGCTTGAACACCGGGGAGCTGTTTTTT
V: TRBV7-3; D: TRBD2; J: TRBJ2-1; size: few; CDR3: CASSYPGLFNEQFF; DNA: TGTGCCAGCAGCTACCCGGGACTATTCAATGAGCAGTTCTTC
V: TRBV10-3; D: TRBD2; J: TRBJ2-7; size: few; CDR3: CAIRGTSETYEQYF; DNA: TGTGCCATCAGGGGGACTAGCGAAACCTACGAGCAGTACTTC
V: TRBV2; D: NA; J: TRBJ2-7; size: few; CDR3: CASSLETGQQYEQYF; DNA: TGTGCCAGCAGCCTAGAGACAGGACAGCAGTACGAGCAGTACTTC
V: TRBV20-1; D: TRBD2; J: TRBJ2-1; size: NA; CDR3: CSAITFGGTSYNEQFF; DNA: TGCAGTGCCATCACGTTCGGGGGGACCTCCTACAATGAGCAGTTCTTC
V: TRBV20-1; D: NA; J: TRBJ2-7; size: NA; CDR3: CSARDIIGGAYEQYF; DNA: TGCAGTGCTAGAGATATTATAGGGGGGGCCTACGAGCAGTACTTC
V: TRBV3-1; D: NA; J: TRBJ2-5; size: NA; CDR3: CASSQGAWGETQYF; DNA: TGTGCCAGCAGCCAAGGGGCCTGGGGGGAGACCCAGTACTTC
V: TRBV5-6; D: TRBD1; J: TRBJ1-1; size: NA; CDR3: CASSSYRTGNTEAFF; DNA: TGTGCCAGCAGCTCATACAGGACAGGGAACACTGAAGCTTTCTTT
V: TRBV20-1; D: NA; J: TRBJ2-5; size: NA; CDR3: CSAREAGLQETQYF; DNA: TGCAGTGCTAGAGAGGCAGGACTACAAGAGACCCAGTACTTC
V: TRBV7-8; D: TRBD1; J: TRBJ2-5; size: NA; CDR3: CASSSGPGTVLETQYF; DNA: TGTGCCAGCAGCTCCGGCCCCGGGACAGTGTTAGAGACCCAGTACTTC
V: TRBV2; D: TRBD2; J: TRBJ2-1; size: NA; CDR3: CASSTDGLASYNEQFF; DNA: TGTGCCAGCAGTACCGATGGACTAGCGTCCTACAATGAGCAGTTCTTC
V: TRBV5-1; D: TRBD1; J: TRBJ2-2; size: few; CDR3: CASSLGGTATGELFF; DNA: TGCGCCAGCAGCTTGGGAGGGACAGCCACCGGGGAGCTGTTTTTT
V: TRBV20-1; D: NA; J: TRBJ2-6; size: few; CDR3: CSARDPNSGANVLTF; DNA: TGCAGTGCTAGAGACCCCAATTCTGGGGCCAACGTCCTGACTTTC
V: TRBV7-9; D: NA; J: TRBJ1-2; size: NA; CDR3: CASSELQGTYGYTF; DNA: TGTGCCAGCAGCGAACTACAGGGTACCTATGGCTACACCTTC
V: TRBV15; D: TRBD1; J: TRBJ1-1; size: NA; CDR3: CATSRPDRVGTGLGEAFF; DNA: TGTGCCACCAGCAGACCCGACAGGGTTGGGACAGGGTTGGGTGAAGCTTTCTTT
V: TRBV4-3; D: NA; J: TRBJ2-7; size: NA; CDR3: CASSQDWGAGAYEQYF; DNA: TGCGCCAGCAGCCAAGATTGGGGGGCTGGGGCCTACGAGCAGTACTTC
V: TRBV7-2; D: NA; J: TRBJ2-5; size: few; CDR3: CASSIGRGETQYF; DNA: TGTGCCAGCAGCATAGGACGGGGGGAGACCCAGTACTTC
V: TRBV12-3/TRBV12-4; D: NA; J: TRBJ1-1; size: few; CDR3: CASSPFSTEAFF; DNA: TGTGCCAGCAGCCCCTTTAGCACTGAAGCTTTCTTT
V: TRBV4-3; D: NA; J: TRBJ2-5; size: NA; CDR3: CASSQGLGPGETQYF; DNA: TGCGCCAGCAGCCAAGGATTAGGTCCGGGGGAGACCCAGTACTTC
V: TRBV4-3; D: NA; J: TRBJ1-2; size: NA; CDR3: CASSQDVAGVSYGYTF; DNA: TGCGCCAGCAGCCAAGATGTTGCGGGGGTGAGCTATGGCTACACCTTC
V: TRBV7-2; D: NA; J: TRBJ2-1; size: NA; CDR3: CASSLVYDSPYNEQFF; DNA: TGTGCCAGCAGCTTAGTATATGACAGTCCGTACAATGAGCAGTTCTTC
V: TRBV2; D: TRBD1; J: TRBJ1-6; size: NA; CDR3: CASRPGTGIPVSSYNSPLHF; DNA: TGTGCCAGCAGACCCGGGACAGGGATCCCCGTGAGCTCCTATAATTCACCCCTCCACTTT
V: TRBV28; D: TRBD1; J: TRBJ2-6; size: NA; CDR3: CASSFRTGNPSGANVLTF; DNA: TGTGCCAGCAGTTTTCGGACAGGGAACCCCTCTGGGGCCAACGTCCTGACTTTC
V: TRBV12-3/TRBV12-4; D: NA; J: TRBJ2-5; size: few; CDR3: CASSPQVPETQYF; DNA: TGTGCCAGCAGTCCACAGGTTCCAGAGACCCAGTACTTC
V: TRBV28; D: NA; J: TRBJ1-5; size: NA; CDR3: CASSLRVQPQHF; DNA: TGTGCCAGCAGTTTACGGGTTCAGCCCCAGCATTTT
V: TRBV11-2; D: NA; J: TRBJ2-2; size: few; CDR3: CASSLAFGYANTGELLF; DNA: TGTGCCAGCAGCTTAGCTTTCGGTTACGCGAACACCGGGGAGCTGCTTTTT
V: TRBV29-1; D: NA; J: TRBJ1-2; size: few; CDR3: CSVAWTRSNGYTF; DNA: TGCAGCGTTGCCTGGACAAGGTCGAACGGCTACACCTTC
V: TRBV6-1; D: TRBD2; J: TRBJ2-1; size: NA; CDR3: CASKGGQGNEQFF; DNA: TGTGCCAGCAAGGGAGGGCAAGGCAATGAGCAGTTCTTC
V: TRBV15; D: NA; J: TRBJ1-4; size: few; CDR3: CATSREGRKFNEKLFF; DNA: TGTGCCACCAGCAGAGAAGGACGGAAGTTTAATGAAAAACTGTTTTTT
V: TRBV7-2; D: NA; J: TRBJ2-1; size: few; CDR3: CASHSYNEQFF; DNA: TGTGCCAGCCATAGCTACAATGAGCAGTTCTTC
V: TRBV3-1; D: NA; J: TRBJ2-6; size: NA; CDR3: CASSQDGVFSGANVLTF; DNA: TGTGCCAGCAGCCAGGACGGTGTATTCTCTGGGGCCAACGTCCTGACTTTC
V: TRBV9; D: NA; J: TRBJ2-7; size: NA; CDR3: CASSEGGSIYEQYF; DNA: TGTGCCAGCAGCGAGGGCGGATCTATCTACGAGCAGTACTTC
V: TRBV2; D: TRBD2; J: TRBJ2-5; size: NA; CDR3: CASRTGVAGGQETQYF; DNA: TGTGCCAGCAGGACGGGAGTAGCGGGGGGCCAAGAGACCCAGTACTTC
V: TRBV4-3; D: NA; J: TRBJ1-5; size: NA; CDR3: CASSQDWETNQPQHF; DNA: TGCGCCAGCAGCCAAGATTGGGAGACCAATCAGCCCCAGCATTTT
V: TRBV20-1; D: NA; J: TRBJ1-1; size: few; CDR3: CSARVTGNTEAFF; DNA: TGCAGTGCTAGAGTTACAGGAAACACTGAAGCTTTCTTT
V: TRBV29-1; D: NA; J: TRBJ1-1; size: few; CDR3: CSVDLSGQRGLAEAFF; DNA: TGCAGCGTTGATTTGTCAGGACAGCGCGGACTTGCCGAAGCTTTCTTT
V: TRBV20-1; D: TRBD2; J: TRBJ2-5; size: NA; CDR3: CSARIAGYQETQYF; DNA: TGCAGTGCTAGGATAGCGGGGTACCAAGAGACCCAGTACTTC
V: TRBV7-2; D: NA; J: TRBJ2-5; size: once; CDR3: CASSLGWGDETQYF; DNA: TGTGCCAGCAGCTTAGGATGGGGGGACGAGACCCAGTACTTC
V: TRBV4-3; D: NA; J: TRBJ1-4; size: NA; CDR3: CASSQDGRNEKLFF; DNA: TGCGCCAGCAGCCAAGATGGCCGAAATGAAAAACTGTTTTTT
V: TRBV9; D: TRBD2; J: TRBJ2-2; size: NA; CDR3: CASSAGGSGELFF; DNA: TGTGCCAGCAGCGCGGGAGGGTCCGGGGAGCTGTTTTTT
V: TRBV28; D: NA; J: TRBJ2-3; size: NA; CDR3: CASSWVSSTDTQYF; DNA: TGTGCCAGCAGTTGGGTGTCTAGCACAGATACGCAGTATTTT
V: TRBV3-1; D: NA; J: TRBJ2-4; size: few; CDR3: CASRDRKRGWNIQYF; DNA: TGTGCCAGCAGGGACCGGAAGAGGGGTTGGAACATTCAGTACTTC
V: TRBV10-3; D: NA; J: TRBJ1-1; size: NA; CDR3: CAISPSGGTEAFF; DNA: TGTGCCATCAGTCCGTCGGGCGGTACTGAAGCTTTCTTT
V: TRBV28; D: NA; J: TRBJ2-2; size: NA; CDR3: CASSLRLAAGAGELFF; DNA: TGTGCCAGCAGTTTGCGGCTAGCGGCAGGGGCCGGGGAGCTGTTTTTT
V: TRBV27; D: NA; J: TRBJ2-3; size: few; CDR3: CASSSTTGRDTQYF; DNA: TGTGCCAGCAGTTCAACGACAGGGAGGGATACGCAGTATTTT
V: TRBV20-1; D: NA; J: TRBJ1-2; size: few; CDR3: CSARGEGNYGYTF; DNA: TGCAGTGCTAGAGGCGAGGGGAACTATGGCTACACCTTC
V: TRBV9; D: NA; J: TRBJ1-6; size: NA; CDR3: CASSVGGFWGDNSPLHF; DNA: TGTGCCAGCAGCGTAGGAGGGTTCTGGGGGGATAATTCACCCCTCCACTTT
V: TRBV7-9; D: NA; J: TRBJ1-2; size: few; CDR3: CASSSVSDGYTF; DNA: TGTGCCAGCAGCTCCGTTTCGGATGGCTACACCTTC
V: TRBV4-1; D: NA; J: TRBJ1-5; size: NA; CDR3: CASSQSGGSWGGQPQHF; DNA: TGCGCCAGCAGCCAAAGCGGTGGATCATGGGGCGGACAGCCCCAGCATTTT
V: TRBV7-8; D: TRBD1; J: TRBJ1-1; size: NA; CDR3: CASSVNRGNTEAFF; DNA: TGTGCCAGCAGCGTAAACAGGGGAAACACTGAAGCTTTCTTT
V: TRBV7-9; D: NA; J: TRBJ1-6; size: NA; CDR3: CASSLGESYNSPLHF; DNA: TGTGCCAGCAGCTTAGGAGAATCCTATAATTCACCCCTCCACTTT
V: TRBV6-2/TRBV6-3; D: NA; J: TRBJ1-1; size: NA; CDR3: CASSYGGLRTEAFF; DNA: TGTGCCAGCAGTTATGGGGGGCTCAGGACTGAAGCTTTCTTT
V: TRBV7-9; D: NA; J: TRBJ1-6; size: NA; CDR3: CASSYSGGPTHF; DNA: TGTGCCAGCAGCTATTCGGGCGGGCCAACCCACTTT
V: TRBV4-3; D: NA; J: TRBJ2-7; size: NA; CDR3: CASSQDPGGLTYEQYF; DNA: TGCGCCAGCAGCCAAGATCCCGGGGGATTAACCTACGAGCAGTACTTC
V: TRBV29-1; D: NA; J: TRBJ1-2; size: NA; CDR3: CSVRGANYGYTF; DNA: TGCAGCGTTCGGGGAGCTAACTATGGCTACACCTTC